The sequence of this TCR beta chain was determined in a study of T cells expressing NK-cell markers. Study observations and caveats: The contribution of dominant NKG2C+ clonotypes to CD8+ T cells in about six donors was 1.0-7.0%. The CD3+CD56-NKG2C+ fraction of a handful of donors was also led by these clonotypes.

About this clonotype: Its antigen is still unknown.

TCRdb derives one entry per CDR3 protein from the 5' RACE reads, leaving out DNA. The sample has some 390,000 distinct CDR3 sequences. CDR3 length: 14 residues. CDR1 is SQVTM and CDR2 is ANQGSEA in the germline V gene. The chain combines TRBV29-1 with TRBJ2-1; TCRdb designates TRBD1, a call that cannot be tested without DNA. The sequencing sample was made of blood T cells: a sorted CD56 or NKG2C T cell subset, CD4+ or CD8+ T cells, or bulk PBMC T cells (not recorded which). This TCR came from a woman in her fifties or sixties in good health. The CDR3 protein is CSVENRPGGREQFF.